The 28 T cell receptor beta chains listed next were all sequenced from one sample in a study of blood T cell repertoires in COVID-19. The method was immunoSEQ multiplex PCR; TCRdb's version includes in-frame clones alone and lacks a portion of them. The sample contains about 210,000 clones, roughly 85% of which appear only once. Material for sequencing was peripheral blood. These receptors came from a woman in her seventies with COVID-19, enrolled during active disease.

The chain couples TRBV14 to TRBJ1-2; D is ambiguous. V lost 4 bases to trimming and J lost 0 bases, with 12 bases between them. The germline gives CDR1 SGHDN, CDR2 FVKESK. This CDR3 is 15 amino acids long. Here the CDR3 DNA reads TGTGCCAGCAGCCCTAGCCTCGCAGCTAACTATGGCTACACCTTC. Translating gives CASSPSLAANYGYTF.

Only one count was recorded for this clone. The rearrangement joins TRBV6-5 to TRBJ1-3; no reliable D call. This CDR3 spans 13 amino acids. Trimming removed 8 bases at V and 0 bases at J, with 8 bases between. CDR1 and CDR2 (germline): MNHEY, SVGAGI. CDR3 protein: CASSVSSGNTIYF. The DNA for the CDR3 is TGTGCCAGCTCCGTTAGCTCTGGAAACACCATATATTTT.

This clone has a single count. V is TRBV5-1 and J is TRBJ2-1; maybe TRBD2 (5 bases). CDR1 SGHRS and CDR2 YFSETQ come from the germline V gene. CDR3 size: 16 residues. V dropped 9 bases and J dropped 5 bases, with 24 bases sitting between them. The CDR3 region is CATRPEAARRDNEQFF. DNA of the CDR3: TGCGCCACCCGCCCGGAAGCGGCCCGGCGGGACAATGAGCAGTTCTTC.

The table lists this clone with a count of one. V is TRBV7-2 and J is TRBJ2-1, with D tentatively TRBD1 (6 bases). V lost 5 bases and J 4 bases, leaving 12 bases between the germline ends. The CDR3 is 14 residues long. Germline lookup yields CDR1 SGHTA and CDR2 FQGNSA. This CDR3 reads CASSPGDIYNEQFF. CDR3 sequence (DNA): TGTGCCAGCAGCCCCGGGGACATATACAATGAGCAGTTCTTC. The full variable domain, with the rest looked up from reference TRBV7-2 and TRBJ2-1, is GAGVSQSPSNKVTEKGKDVELRCDPISGHTALYWYRQSLGQGLEFLIYFQGNSAPDKSGLPSDRFSAERTGGSVSTLTIQRTQQEDSAVYLCASSPGDIYNEQFFGPGTRLTVL.

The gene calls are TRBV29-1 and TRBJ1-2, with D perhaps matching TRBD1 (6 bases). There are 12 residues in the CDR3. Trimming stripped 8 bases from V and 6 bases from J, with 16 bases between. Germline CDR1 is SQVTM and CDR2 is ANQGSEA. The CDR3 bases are TGCAGCTACCGCCAGGACAGTGATGGCTACACCTTC. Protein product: CSYRQDSDGYTF.

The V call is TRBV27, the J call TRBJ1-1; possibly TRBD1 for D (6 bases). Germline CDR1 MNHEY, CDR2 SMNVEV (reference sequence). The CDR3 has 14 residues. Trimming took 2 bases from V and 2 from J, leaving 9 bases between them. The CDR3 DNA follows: TGTGCCAGCAGTTTAGCAGGGGCAAACACTGAAGCTTTCTTT. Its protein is CASSLAGANTEAFF.

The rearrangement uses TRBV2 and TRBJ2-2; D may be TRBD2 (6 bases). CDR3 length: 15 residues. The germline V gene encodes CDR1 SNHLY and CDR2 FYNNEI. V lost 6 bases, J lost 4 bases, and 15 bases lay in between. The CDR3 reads CASRPLPGGTGELFF. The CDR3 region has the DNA TGTGCCAGCAGGCCATTACCCGGGGGCACCGGGGAGCTGTTTTTT.

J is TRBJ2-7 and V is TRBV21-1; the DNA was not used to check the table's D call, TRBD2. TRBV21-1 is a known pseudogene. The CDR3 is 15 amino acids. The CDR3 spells CASSNLTSGSYEQYF. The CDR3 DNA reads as TGTGCCAGCAGCAATTTAACTAGCGGCTCCTACGAGCAGTACTTC.

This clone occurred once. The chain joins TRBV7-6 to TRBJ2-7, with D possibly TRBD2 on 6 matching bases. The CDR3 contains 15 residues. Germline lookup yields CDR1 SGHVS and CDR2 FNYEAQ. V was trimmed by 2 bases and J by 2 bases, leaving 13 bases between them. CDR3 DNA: TGTGCCAGCAGCTTACGGCAGGGAGGACCCTACGAGCAGTACTTC. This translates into CASSLRQGGPYEQYF.

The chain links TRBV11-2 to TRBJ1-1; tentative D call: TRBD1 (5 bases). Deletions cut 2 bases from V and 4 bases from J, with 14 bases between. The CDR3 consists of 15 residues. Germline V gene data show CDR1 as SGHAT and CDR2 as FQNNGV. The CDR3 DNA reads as TGTGCCAGCAGCTTACTCGGGGGAGGAGGCACTGAAGCTTTCTTT. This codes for CASSLLGGGGTEAFF.

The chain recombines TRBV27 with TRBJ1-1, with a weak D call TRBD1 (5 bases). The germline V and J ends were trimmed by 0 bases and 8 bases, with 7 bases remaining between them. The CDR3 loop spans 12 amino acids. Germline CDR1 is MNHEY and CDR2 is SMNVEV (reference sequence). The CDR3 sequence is CASSLSRGEAFF. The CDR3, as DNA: TGTGCCAGCAGTTTATCAAGGGGAGAAGCTTTCTTT.

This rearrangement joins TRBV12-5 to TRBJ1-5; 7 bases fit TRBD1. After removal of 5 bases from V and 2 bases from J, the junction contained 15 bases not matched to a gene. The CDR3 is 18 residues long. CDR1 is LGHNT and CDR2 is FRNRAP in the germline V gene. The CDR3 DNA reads TGTGCTAGTGGTCGCTGGGACAGCCAACTCAGGGGCAATCAGCCCCAGCATTTT. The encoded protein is CASGRWDSQLRGNQPQHF.

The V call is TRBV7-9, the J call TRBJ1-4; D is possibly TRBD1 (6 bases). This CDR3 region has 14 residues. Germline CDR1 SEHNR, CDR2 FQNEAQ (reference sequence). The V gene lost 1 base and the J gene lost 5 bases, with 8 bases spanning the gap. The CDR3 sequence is CASSLVTGNEKLFF. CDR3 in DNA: TGTGCCAGCAGCTTAGTCACAGGGAATGAAAAACTGTTTTTT.

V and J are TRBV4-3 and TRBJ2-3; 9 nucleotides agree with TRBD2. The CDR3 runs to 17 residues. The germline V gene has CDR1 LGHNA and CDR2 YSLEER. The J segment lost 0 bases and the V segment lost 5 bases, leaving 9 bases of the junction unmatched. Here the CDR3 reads CASSNGLAISSTDTQYF. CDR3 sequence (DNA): TGCGCCAGCAGCAATGGACTAGCGATATCAAGCACAGATACGCAGTATTTT.

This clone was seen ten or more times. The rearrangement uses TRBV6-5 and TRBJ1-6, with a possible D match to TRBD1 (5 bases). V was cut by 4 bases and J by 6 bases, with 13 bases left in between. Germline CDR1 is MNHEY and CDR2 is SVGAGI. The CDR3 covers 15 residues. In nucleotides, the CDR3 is TGTGCCAGCAGTTCGCGGGGCTCGGGTAATTCACCCCTCCACTTT. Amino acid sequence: CASSSRGSGNSPLHF.

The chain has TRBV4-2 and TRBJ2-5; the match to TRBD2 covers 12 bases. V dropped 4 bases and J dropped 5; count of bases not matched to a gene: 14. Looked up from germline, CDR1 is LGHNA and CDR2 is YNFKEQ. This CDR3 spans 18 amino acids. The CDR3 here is CASSREGTSGPLGETQYF. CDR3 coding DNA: TGTGCCAGCAGCCGAGAGGGGACTAGCGGGCCCCTAGGGGAGACCCAGTACTTC.

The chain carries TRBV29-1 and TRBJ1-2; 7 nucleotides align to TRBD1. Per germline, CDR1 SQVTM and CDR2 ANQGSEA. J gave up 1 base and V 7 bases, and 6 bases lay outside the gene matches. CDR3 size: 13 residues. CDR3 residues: CSAGTDLNYGYTF. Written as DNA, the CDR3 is TGCAGCGCCGGGACAGACCTTAACTATGGCTACACCTTC.

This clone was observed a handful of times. The CDR3 nucleotides are TGCGCCAGCAGCCAAGGGGCGGGGTACGAGCAGTACTTC. Translating gives CASSQGAGYEQYF. The rearrangement joins TRBV4-3 to TRBJ2-7, with a tentative D call TRBD2 (6 bases). V shed 1 base and J shed 4 bases, with 8 bases lying between them. Germline V gene lookup returns CDR1 LGHNA and CDR2 YSLEER. The CDR3 has 13 amino acids.

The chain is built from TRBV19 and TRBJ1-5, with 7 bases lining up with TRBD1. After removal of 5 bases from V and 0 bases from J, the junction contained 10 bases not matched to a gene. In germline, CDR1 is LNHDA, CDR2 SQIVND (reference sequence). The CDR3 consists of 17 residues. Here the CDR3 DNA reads TGTGCCAGTAGTTGGCAGGGGGACTTTTATAGCAATCAGCCCCAGCATTTT. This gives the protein CASSWQGDFYSNQPQHF.

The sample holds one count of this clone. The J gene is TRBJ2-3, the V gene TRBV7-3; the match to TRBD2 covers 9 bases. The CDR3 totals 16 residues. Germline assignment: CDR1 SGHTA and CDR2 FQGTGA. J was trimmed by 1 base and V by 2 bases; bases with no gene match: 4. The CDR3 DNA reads TGTGCCAGCAGCTTAGAGGTAGCGGGAGGCACAGATACGCAGTATTTT. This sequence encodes CASSLEVAGGTDTQYF. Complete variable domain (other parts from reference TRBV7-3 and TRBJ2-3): GAGVSQTPSNKVTEKGKYVELRCDPISGHTALYWYRQSLGQGPEFLIYFQGTGAADDSGLPNDRFFAVRPEGSVSTLKIQRTERGDSAVYLCASSLEVAGGTDTQYFGPGTRLTVL.

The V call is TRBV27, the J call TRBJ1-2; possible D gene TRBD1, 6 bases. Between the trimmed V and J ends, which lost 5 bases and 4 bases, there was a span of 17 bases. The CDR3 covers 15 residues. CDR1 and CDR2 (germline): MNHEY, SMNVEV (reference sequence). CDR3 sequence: CASSLRQAPAYGYTF. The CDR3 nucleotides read TGTGCCAGCAGTCTCCGACAGGCCCCGGCCTATGGCTACACCTTC.

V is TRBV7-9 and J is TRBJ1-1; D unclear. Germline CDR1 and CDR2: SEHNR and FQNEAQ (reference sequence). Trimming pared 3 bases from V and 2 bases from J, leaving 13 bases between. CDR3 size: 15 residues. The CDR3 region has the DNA TGTGCCAGCAGCTTCCCCCTTCAGCGAAACACTGAAGCTTTCTTT. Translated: CASSFPLQRNTEAFF.

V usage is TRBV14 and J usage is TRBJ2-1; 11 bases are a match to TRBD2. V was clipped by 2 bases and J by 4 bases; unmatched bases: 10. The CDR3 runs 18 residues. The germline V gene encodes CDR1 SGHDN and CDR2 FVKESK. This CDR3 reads CASSQPRLAGNLYNEQFF. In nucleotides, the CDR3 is TGTGCCAGCAGCCAACCCCGACTAGCGGGAAACCTATACAATGAGCAGTTCTTC.

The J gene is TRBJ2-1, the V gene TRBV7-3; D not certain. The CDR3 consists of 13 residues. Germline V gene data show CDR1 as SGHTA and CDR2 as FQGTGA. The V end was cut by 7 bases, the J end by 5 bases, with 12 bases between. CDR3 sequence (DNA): TGTGCCAGCAAATCAGGTCCAGACAATGAGCAGTTCTTC. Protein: CASKSGPDNEQFF.

The CDR3 loop reads CASNRLTGELFF. The CDR3 DNA reads as TGTGCCAGCAACAGGTTAACCGGGGAGCTGTTTTTT. The chain carries TRBV9 and TRBJ2-2; a weak D match, TRBD1 (5 bases). CDR3 length: 12 residues. V was cut by 6 bases and J by 5 bases, with 8 bases left in between. Germline V lookup: CDR1 SGDLS, CDR2 YYNGEE.

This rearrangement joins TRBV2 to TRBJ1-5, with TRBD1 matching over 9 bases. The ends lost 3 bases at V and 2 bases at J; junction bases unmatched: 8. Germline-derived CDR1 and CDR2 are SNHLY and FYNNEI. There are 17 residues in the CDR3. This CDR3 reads CASSDNLDRGGNQPQHF. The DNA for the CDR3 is TGTGCCAGCAGTGACAATCTCGACAGGGGGGGCAATCAGCCCCAGCATTTT.

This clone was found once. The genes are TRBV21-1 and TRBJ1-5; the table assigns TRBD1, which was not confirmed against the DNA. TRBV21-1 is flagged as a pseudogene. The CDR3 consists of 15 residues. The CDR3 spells CALTRDSYSNQPQHF. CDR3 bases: TGTGCTCTCACACGGGACAGCTATAGCAATCAGCCCCAGCATTTT.

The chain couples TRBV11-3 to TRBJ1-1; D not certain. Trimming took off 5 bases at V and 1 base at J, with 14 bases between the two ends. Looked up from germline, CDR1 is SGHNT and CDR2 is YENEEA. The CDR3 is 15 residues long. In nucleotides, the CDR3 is TGTGCCAGCAGCCCAATTTGGAGTTGGAACACTGAAGCTTTCTTT. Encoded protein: CASSPIWSWNTEAFF.